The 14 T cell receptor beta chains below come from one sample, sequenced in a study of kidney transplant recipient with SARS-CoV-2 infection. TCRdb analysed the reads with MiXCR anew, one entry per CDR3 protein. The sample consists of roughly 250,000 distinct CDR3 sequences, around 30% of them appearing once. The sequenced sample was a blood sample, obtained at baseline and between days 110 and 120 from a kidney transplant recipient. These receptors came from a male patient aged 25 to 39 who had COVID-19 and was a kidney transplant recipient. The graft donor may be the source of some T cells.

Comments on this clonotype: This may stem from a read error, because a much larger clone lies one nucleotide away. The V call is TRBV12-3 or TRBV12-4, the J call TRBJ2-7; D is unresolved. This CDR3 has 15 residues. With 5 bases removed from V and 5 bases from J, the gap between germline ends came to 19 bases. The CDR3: CASSPYVAEEHEQYF. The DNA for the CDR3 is TGTGCCAGCAGTCCATACGTGGCAGAGGAGCACGAGCAGTACTTC.

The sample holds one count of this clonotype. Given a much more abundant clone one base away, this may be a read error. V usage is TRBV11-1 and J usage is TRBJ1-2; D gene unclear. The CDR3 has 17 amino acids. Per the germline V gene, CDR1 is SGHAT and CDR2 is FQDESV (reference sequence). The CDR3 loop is CASSAIHKAGKTYDYTF. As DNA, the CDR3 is TGTGCCAGCAGCGCGATCCATAAGGCTGGAAAGACCTATGACTACACCTTC.

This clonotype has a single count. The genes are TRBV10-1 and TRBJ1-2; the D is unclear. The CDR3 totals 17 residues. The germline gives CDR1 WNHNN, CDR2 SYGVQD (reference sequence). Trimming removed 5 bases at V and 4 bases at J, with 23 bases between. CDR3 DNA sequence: TGCGCCAGCAGTAGTCAACCAAGATCGCGAAAGACCTATGGCTACACCTTC. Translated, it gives CASSSQPRSRKTYGYTF.

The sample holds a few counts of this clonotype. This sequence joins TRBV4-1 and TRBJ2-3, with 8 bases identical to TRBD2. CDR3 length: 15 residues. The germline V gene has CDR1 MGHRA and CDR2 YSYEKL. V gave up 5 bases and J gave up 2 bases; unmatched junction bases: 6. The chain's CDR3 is CASSKTSGLTDTQYF. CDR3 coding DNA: TGCGCCAGCAGCAAAACTAGCGGACTCACAGATACGCAGTATTTT.

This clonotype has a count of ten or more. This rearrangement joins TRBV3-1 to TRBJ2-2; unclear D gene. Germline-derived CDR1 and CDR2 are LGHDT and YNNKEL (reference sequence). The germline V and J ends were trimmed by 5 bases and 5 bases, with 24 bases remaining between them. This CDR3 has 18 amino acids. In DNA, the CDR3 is TGTGCCAGCAGCTTGTTTGCTCCCATTTCAGGCTTGACCGGGGAGCTGTTTTTT. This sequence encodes CASSLFAPISGLTGELFF.

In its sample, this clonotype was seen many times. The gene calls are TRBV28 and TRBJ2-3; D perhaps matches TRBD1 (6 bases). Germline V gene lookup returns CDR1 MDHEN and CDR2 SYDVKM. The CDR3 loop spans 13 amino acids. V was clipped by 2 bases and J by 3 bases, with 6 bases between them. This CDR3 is CASSLQGTDTQYF. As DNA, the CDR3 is TGTGCCAGCAGTTTACAGGGGACAGATACGCAGTATTTT.

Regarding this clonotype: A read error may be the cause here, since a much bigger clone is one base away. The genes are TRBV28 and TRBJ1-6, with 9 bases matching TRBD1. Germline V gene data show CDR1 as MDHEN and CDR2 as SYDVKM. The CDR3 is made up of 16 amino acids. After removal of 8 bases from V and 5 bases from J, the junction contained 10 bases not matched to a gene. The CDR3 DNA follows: TGTGCCAGCGACACCGACGGACAGGGGAATAATTCACCCCTCCACTTT. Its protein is CASDTDGQGNNSPLHF.

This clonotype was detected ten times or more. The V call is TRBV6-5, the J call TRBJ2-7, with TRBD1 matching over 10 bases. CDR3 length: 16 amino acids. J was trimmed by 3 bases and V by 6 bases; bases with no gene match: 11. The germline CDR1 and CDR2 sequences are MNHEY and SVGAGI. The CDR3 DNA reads TGTGCCAGCAGCCCCCTCGGACAGGGGGGTGTCTACGAGCAGTACTTC. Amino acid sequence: CASSPLGQGGVYEQYF.

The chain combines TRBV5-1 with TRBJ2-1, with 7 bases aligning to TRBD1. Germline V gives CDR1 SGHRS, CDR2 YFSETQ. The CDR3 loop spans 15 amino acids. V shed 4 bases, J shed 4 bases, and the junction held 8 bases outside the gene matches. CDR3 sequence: CASSLDRADYNEQFF. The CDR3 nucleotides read TGCGCCAGCAGCCTCGACAGGGCTGATTACAATGAGCAGTTCTTC.

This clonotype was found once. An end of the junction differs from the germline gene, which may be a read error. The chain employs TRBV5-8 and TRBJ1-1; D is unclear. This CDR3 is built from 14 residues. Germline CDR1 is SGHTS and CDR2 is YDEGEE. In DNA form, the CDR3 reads TGTGCCAGCGGCTTGGATGGCATGAACACTGAAGCTTTCTTT. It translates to CASGLDGMNTEAFF.

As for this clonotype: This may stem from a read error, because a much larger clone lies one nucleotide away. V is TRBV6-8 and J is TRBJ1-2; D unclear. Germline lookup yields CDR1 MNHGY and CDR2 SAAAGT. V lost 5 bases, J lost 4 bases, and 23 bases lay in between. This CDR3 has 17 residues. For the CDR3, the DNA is TGTGCCAGCAGTATGGGTTCACGCCCTAGAAAGACCTATGGCTACACCTTC. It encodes CASSMGSRPRKTYGYTF.

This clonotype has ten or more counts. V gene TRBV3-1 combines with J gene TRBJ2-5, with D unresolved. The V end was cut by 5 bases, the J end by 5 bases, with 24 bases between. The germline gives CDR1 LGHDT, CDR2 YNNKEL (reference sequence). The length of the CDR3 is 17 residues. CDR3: CASSNSFPISFSETQYF. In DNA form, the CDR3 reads TGTGCCAGCAGCAACTCGTTTCCCATTTCTTTCTCTGAGACCCAGTACTTC.

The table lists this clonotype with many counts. The CDR3 protein is CASTRLRDGAKNIQYF. The CDR3 DNA sequence: TGTGCCAGCACCCGTCTACGGGATGGGGCCAAAAACATTCAGTACTTC. The rearrangement uses TRBV6-5 and TRBJ2-4; the D gene is possibly TRBD2 (5 bases). Between the trimmed V and J ends, which lost 7 bases and 1 base, there was a span of 17 bases. Germline V gene lookup returns CDR1 MNHEY and CDR2 SVGAGI. The CDR3 spans 16 residues.

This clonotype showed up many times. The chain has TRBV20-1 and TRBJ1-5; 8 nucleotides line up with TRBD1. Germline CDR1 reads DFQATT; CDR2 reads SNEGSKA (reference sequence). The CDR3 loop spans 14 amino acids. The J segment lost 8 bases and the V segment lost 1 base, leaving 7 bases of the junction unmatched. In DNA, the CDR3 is TGCAGTGCTAGAGTGGGGACAGGCCGGGAGCCCCAGCATTTT. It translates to CSARVGTGREPQHF.